The 14 T cell receptor beta chains listed next were all sequenced from one sample in a study of T cells in Graves' hyperthyroidism and ophthalmopathy. RNA transcripts yielded amplified TCR beta CDR3 regions. In the first-round RT-PCR of the TCR CDR3, the HTBI primer set was used. One entry per CDR3 protein results from TCRdb running MiXCR on the multiplex PCR reads. The table shows some 490,000 distinct CDR3 sequences, with under 25% occurring only once. Sequencing was carried out using blood. These receptors came from a woman in her seventies with Graves' ophthalmopathy.

The CDR3 is CASSESLGLEAFF. CDR3 nucleotides: TGTGCCAGCAGTGAATCTTTGGGGCTTGAAGCTTTCTTT. The rearrangement uses TRBV6-1 and TRBJ1-1; TRBD1 might be the D (5 bases). Germline V gene data show CDR1 as MNHNS and CDR2 as SASEGT. This CDR3 is 13 amino acids long. V lost 2 bases, J lost 7 bases, and 11 bases lay in between.

V and J are TRBV29-1 and TRBJ2-4; tentatively, D is TRBD2 (7 bases). The CDR3 has 14 residues. In germline, CDR1 is SQVTM, CDR2 ANQGSEA. With 4 bases removed from V and 3 bases from J, the gap between germline ends came to 13 bases. The CDR3 is CSVAGGLDKNIQYF. CDR3 coding DNA: TGCAGCGTTGCGGGGGGCTTAGACAAAAACATTCAGTACTTC.

This clonotype was recorded once. The chain recombines TRBV20-1 with TRBJ2-7, with 10 bases identical to TRBD2. The CDR3 covers 14 residues. Looked up from germline, CDR1 is DFQATT and CDR2 is SNEGSKA (reference sequence). V trimming: 1 base; J trimming: 7 bases; junction bases outside the gene matches: 7. This CDR3 reads CSARGLAGSMEQYF. CDR3 DNA sequence: TGCAGTGCTAGAGGACTAGCGGGCTCCATGGAGCAGTACTTC.

At least ten counts were recorded for this clonotype. V usage is TRBV6-1 and J usage is TRBJ2-3; D gene unclear. V lost 0 bases and J lost 2, with 18 bases in between. The CDR3 has 18 amino acids. Per the germline V gene, CDR1 is MNHNS and CDR2 is SASEGT. This CDR3 reads CASSEAIFSDVITDTQYF. The DNA of the CDR3 is TGTGCCAGCAGTGAAGCCATCTTCAGTGATGTTATCACAGATACGCAGTATTTT.

This clonotype has only a few counts. The gene calls are TRBV7-9 and TRBJ2-3; D is ambiguous. Germline lookup yields CDR1 SEHNR and CDR2 FQNEAQ (reference sequence). Trimming took 4 bases from V and 4 from J, leaving 6 bases between them. The length of the CDR3 is 12 residues. CDR3 residues: CASSWNPDTQYF. DNA for the CDR3: TGTGCCAGCAGCTGGAATCCAGATACGCAGTATTTT.

This clonotype occurred a few times. The chain employs TRBV6-1 and TRBJ1-1, with D perhaps TRBD1 (5 bases). In germline, CDR1 is MNHNS, CDR2 SASEGT. The CDR3 is made up of 15 amino acids. The V end lost 5 bases, the J end lost 0 bases, and 13 bases lay between the germline ends. CDR3 residues: CASSPRSTVNTEAFF. The CDR3 nucleotides are TGTGCCAGCAGTCCCCGATCGACAGTGAACACTGAAGCTTTCTTT.

This clonotype showed up just a few times. V and J are TRBV2 and TRBJ2-6; possibly TRBD2 for D (6 bases). V lost 1 base to trimming and J lost 4 bases, with 17 bases between them. Germline CDR1 SNHLY, CDR2 FYNNEI. CDR3 size: 18 residues. CDR3 sequence: CASSEGGREVSGANVLTF. CDR3 in DNA: TGTGCCAGCAGTGAAGGCGGCAGGGAGGTGTCAGGGGCCAACGTCCTGACTTTC. Supplemented by reference TRBV2 and TRBJ2-6, the full variable domain reads EPEVTQTPSHQVTQMGQEVILRCVPISNHLYFYWYRQILGQKVEFLVSFYNNEISEKSEIFDDQFSVERPDGSNFTLKIRSTKLEDSAMYFCASSEGGREVSGANVLTFGAGSRLTVL.

This clonotype was seen ten or more times. The chain recombines TRBV30 with TRBJ1-1, with no clear D. The CDR3 length is 13 residues. Germline CDR1 and CDR2: GTSNPN and SVGIG (reference sequence). V lost 0 bases and J lost 0, with 5 bases in between. The CDR3 sequence: CAWSVPVNTEAFF. The CDR3 region has the DNA TGTGCCTGGAGTGTCCCCGTGAACACTGAAGCTTTCTTT.

This clonotype was seen only a few times. This chain joins TRBV5-6 and TRBJ2-5; no clear D gene. The V gene's germline CDR1 is SGHDT and CDR2 YYEEEE. The CDR3 covers 14 residues. The V end was cut by 0 bases, the J end by 3 bases, with 9 bases between. CDR3 in DNA: TGTGCCAGCAGCTTGGCCGGGTTCGAAGAGACCCAGTACTTC. This codes for CASSLAGFEETQYF.

This clonotype was recorded many times. The V call is TRBV20-1, the J call TRBJ2-7; 12 bases match TRBD2. Germline CDR1 DFQATT, CDR2 SNEGSKA (reference sequence). V was clipped by 1 base and J by 7 bases; unmatched bases: 11. CDR3 length equals 16 residues. The DNA for the CDR3 is TGCAGTGCTAGAGTGTGGCTAGCGGGAGGGCCGGGGGAGCAGTACTTC. Translated: CSARVWLAGGPGEQYF.

This clonotype came up a few times. The CDR3 nucleotides are TGCAGTGCCCCGAGCCGGTCAGATACGCAGTATTTT. This translates into CSAPSRSDTQYF. The rearrangement joins TRBV20-1 to TRBJ2-3, with no clear D. V lost 6 bases and J 4 bases, leaving 11 bases between the germline ends. CDR3 size: 12 residues. CDR1 and CDR2 (germline): DFQATT, SNEGSKA (reference sequence).

This chain joins TRBV10-1 and TRBJ2-1; D is tentatively TRBD1 or TRBD2 (5 bases each). Between the trimmed V and J ends, which lost 4 bases and 15 bases, there was a span of 19 bases. This CDR3 has 13 residues. Germline-derived CDR1 and CDR2 are WNHNN and SYGVQD (reference sequence). This CDR3 reads CASSGLRDLPSFF. In DNA form, the CDR3 reads TGCGCCAGCAGTGGCCTGAGGGACCTCCCTTCGTTCTTC.

The V call is TRBV25-1, the J call TRBJ2-2; D gene uncertain. Trimming cost V 2 bases and J 6 bases, with 7 bases left between them. The germline V gene encodes CDR1 MGHDK and CDR2 SYGVNS. There are 13 residues in the CDR3. The CDR3 DNA sequence: TGTGCCAGCAGTGAAGCAGGTCCCGGGGAGCTGTTTTTT. This gives the protein CASSEAGPGELFF.

This chain uses TRBV30 with TRBJ1-4; D is unresolved. Germline V gene data show CDR1 as GTSNPN and CDR2 as SVGIG (reference sequence). The CDR3 loop spans 12 amino acids. The V end was cut by 3 bases, the J end by 7 bases, with 9 bases between. The CDR3 DNA reads TGTGCCTGGAGCACGGCCGCTGAAAAACTGTTTTTT. It translates to CAWSTAAEKLFF.